This T cell receptor (beta chain) was recorded in a study of CD8+CD57+ T cells in acquired aplastic anemia. It was genomic DNA that served as the template for profiling TCR beta VDJ and CDR3. A single record per CDR3 protein comes from TCRdb applying MiXCR to the reads. The sample lists fewer than 250,000 distinct CDR3 sequences, about half seen once, with about 17% in the top ten. The germline V gene encodes CDR1 WNHNN and CDR2 SYGVQD (reference sequence). Trimming removed 2 bases from V and 6 bases from J, with 10 bases in between. CDR3 length: 13 residues. This receptor was identified in a human donor in good health, serving as a control. Sequencing input: sorted CD4+, CD8+, or CD8+CD57+ T cells (not recorded which) from PBMCs. The V call is TRBV10-1, the J call TRBJ1-2; D might be TRBD1 (5 bases). The CDR3 is CASSENRRDGYTF. The CDR3 DNA is TGCGCCAGCAGTGAGAACAGGCGGGATGGCTACACCTTC.